The clone carrying this T cell receptor (beta chain) was recorded at least ten times. With 0 bases removed from V and 0 bases from J, the gap between germline ends came to 7 bases. The CDR3 length is 14 residues. Germline CDR1 SGHDT, CDR2 YYEEEE. From the PCR reads, TCRdb called clonotypes with MiXCR, one entry per CDR3 protein. The sample has roughly 93,000 distinct CDR3 sequences; around a fifth are singletons. This entry comes from a study of molecular identifiers for immune sequencing clone quantification. The receptor was derived from a human donor in good health. Some libraries in this study had Jurkat cell RNA spiked in. This chain joins TRBV5-6 and TRBJ2-7, with D maybe TRBD2 (6 bases). Sequencing was carried out using naive CD8+ T cells from blood, with Jurkat cell RNA spiked in. Sample subset: FACS-sorted CD8+CD4-CCR7+CD45RA+ naive T cells. The CDR3 protein is CASSLAGSSYEQYF. The CDR3 region has the DNA TGTGCCAGCAGCTTGGCCGGGAGCTCCTACGAGCAGTACTTC.